This T cell receptor (beta chain) was recovered during a study of blood T cell repertoires in COVID-19. Study as a whole: Nucleic acid was either cDNA or gDNA, and it came from T cells, B-cell-depleted T cells, or PBMCs.

Clinical history reported by participants formed the basis on which cohorts were assigned. Sequencing used immunoSEQ multiplex PCR; TCRdb keeps in-frame clones, though not all of them. The table has fewer than 350,000 clones, 88% seen once. The CDR3 covers 20 residues. CDR1 is MNHNY and CDR2 is SVGAGI in the germline V gene (reference sequence). The V gene end was trimmed by 6 bases and the J gene end by 0 bases; junction bases not matched to a gene: 18. The source material was PBMCs or T cells enriched from blood (not recorded which). The rearrangement links TRBV6-6 to TRBJ2-4, with 9 bases lining up with TRBD2. The TCR originated in a woman aged 25 to 39 who had been exposed to COVID-19. Here the CDR3 DNA reads TGTGCCAGCAGCTCCGCTATAGCGGGAGAGGGGGATCTAGCCAAAAACATTCAGTACTTC. Amino acid sequence: CASSSAIAGEGDLAKNIQYF.